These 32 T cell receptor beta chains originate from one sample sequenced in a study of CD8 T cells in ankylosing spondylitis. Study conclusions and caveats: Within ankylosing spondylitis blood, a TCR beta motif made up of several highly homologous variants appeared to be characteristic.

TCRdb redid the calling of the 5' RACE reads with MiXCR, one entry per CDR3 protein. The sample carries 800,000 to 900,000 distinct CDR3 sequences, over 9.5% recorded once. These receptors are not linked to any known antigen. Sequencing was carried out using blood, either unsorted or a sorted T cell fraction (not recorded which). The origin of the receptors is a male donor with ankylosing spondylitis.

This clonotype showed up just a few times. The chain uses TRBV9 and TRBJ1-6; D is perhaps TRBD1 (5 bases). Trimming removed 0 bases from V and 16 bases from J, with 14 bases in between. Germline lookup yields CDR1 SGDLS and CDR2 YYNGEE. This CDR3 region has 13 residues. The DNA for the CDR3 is TGTGCCAGCAGCGTAGGTGGAGGGGTCTCGCTCCACTTT. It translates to CASSVGGGVSLHF.

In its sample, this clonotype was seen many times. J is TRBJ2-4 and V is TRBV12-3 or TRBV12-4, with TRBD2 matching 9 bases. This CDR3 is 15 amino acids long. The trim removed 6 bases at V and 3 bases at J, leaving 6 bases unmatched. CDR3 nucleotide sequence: TGTGCCAGCAGAGCTAGCGGGATTGACAAAAACATTCAGTACTTC. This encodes CASRASGIDKNIQYF.

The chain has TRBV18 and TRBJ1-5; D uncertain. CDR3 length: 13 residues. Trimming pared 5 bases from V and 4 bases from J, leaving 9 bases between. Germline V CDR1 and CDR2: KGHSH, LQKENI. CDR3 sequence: CASSTYNNQPQHF. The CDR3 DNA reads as TGTGCCAGCTCAACCTATAATAATCAGCCCCAGCATTTT. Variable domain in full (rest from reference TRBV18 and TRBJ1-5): NAGVMQNPRHLVRRRGQEARLRCSPMKGHSHVYWYRQLPEEGLKFMVYLQKENIIDESGMPKERFSAEFPKEGPSILRIQQVVRGDSAAYFCASSTYNNQPQHFGDGTRLSIL.

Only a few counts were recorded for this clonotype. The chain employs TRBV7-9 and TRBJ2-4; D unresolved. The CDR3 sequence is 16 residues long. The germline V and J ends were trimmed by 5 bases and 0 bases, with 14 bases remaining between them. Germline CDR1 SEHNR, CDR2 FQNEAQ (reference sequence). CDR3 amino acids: CASSTEPYVAKNIQYF. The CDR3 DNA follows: TGTGCCAGCAGCACCGAGCCCTATGTAGCCAAAAACATTCAGTACTTC.

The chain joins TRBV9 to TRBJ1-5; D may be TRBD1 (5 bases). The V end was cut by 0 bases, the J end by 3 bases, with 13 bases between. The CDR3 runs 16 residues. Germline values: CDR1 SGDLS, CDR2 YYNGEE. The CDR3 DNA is TGTGCCAGCAGCGTAGAATCGTCAGGGTCCAATCAGCCCCAGCATTTT. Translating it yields CASSVESSGSNQPQHF.

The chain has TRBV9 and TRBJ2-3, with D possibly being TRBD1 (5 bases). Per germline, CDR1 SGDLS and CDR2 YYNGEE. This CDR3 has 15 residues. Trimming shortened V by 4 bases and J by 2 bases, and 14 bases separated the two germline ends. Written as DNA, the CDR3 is TGTGCCAGCAGCCCCAGGGCCCCCCACACAGATACGCAGTATTTT. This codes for CASSPRAPHTDTQYF.

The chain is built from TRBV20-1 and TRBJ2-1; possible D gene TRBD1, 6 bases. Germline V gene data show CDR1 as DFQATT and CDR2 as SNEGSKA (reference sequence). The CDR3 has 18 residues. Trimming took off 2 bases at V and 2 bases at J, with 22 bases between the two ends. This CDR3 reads CSARRGSGFRAPYNEQFF. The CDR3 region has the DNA TGCAGTGCTAGAAGGGGGTCGGGGTTCAGGGCCCCCTACAATGAGCAGTTCTTC.

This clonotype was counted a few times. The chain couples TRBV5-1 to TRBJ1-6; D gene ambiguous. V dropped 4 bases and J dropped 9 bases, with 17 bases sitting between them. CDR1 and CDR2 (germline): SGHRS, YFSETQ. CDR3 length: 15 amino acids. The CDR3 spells CASSPGGGTSSPLHF. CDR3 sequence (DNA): TGCGCCAGCAGCCCAGGTGGCGGTACCTCTTCACCCCTCCACTTT.

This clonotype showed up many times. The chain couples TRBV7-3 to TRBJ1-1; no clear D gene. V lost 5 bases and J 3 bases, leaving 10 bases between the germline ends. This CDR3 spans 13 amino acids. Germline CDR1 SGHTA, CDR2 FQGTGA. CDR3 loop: CASSPGQDTEAFF. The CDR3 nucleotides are TGTGCCAGCAGCCCAGGTCAGGACACTGAAGCTTTCTTT.

CDR3 DNA: TGTGCCAGCAGTTACTCGACTCGATGGACAGAGAACACCGGGGAGCTGTTTTTT. Translating it yields CASSYSTRWTENTGELFF. This chain uses TRBV6-2 or TRBV6-3 with TRBJ2-2, with a weak D call TRBD1 (6 bases). The CDR3 is 18 residues long. The germline CDR1 and CDR2 sequences are MNHEY and SVGEGT. V was shortened by 0 bases and J by 1 base, with 15 bases between the two germline ends.

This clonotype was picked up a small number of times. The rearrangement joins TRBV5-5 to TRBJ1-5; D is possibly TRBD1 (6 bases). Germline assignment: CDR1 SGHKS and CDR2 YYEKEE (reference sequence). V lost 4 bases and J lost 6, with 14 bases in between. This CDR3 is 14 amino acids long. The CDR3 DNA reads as TGTGCCAGCAGCCGGGACATCCTAAGTCAGCCCCAGCATTTT. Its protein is CASSRDILSQPQHF.

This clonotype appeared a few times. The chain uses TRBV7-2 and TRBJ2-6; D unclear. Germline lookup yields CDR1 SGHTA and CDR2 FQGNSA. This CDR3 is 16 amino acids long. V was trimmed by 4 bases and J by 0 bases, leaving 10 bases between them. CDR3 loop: CASSWASSSGANVLTF. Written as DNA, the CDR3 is TGTGCCAGCAGCTGGGCGTCAAGCTCTGGGGCCAACGTCCTGACTTTC.

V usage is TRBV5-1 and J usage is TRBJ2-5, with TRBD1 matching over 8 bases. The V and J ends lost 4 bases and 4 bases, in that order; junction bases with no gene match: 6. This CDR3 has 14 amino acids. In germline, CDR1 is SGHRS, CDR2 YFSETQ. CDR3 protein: CASSGDRGGETQYF. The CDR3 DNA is TGCGCCAGCAGCGGAGACAGGGGTGGAGAGACCCAGTACTTC.

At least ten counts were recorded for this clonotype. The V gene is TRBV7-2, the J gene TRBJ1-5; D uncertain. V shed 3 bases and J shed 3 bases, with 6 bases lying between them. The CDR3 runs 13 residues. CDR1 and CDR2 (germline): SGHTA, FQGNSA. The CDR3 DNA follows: TGTGCCAGCAGCTTTCGGAACAATCAGCCCCAGCATTTT. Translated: CASSFRNNQPQHF.

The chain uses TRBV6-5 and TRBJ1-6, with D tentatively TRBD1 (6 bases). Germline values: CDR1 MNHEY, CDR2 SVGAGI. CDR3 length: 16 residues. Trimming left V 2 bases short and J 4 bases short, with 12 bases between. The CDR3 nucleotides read TGTGCCAGCAGTTACGAGGGACACCAGTATAATTCACCCCTCCACTTT. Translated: CASSYEGHQYNSPLHF.

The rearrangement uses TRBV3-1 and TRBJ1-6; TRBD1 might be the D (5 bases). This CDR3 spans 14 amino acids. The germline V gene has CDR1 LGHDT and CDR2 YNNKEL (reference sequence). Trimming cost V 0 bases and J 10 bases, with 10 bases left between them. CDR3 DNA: TGTGCCAGCAGCCAAGATCCGGGGGAGTCACCCCTCCACTTT. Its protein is CASSQDPGESPLHF.

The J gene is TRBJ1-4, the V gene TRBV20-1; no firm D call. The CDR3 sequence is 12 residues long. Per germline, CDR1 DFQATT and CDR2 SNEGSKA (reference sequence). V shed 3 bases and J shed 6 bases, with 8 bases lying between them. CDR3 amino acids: CSARGWDEKLFF. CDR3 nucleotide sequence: TGCAGTGCTAGGGGGTGGGATGAAAAACTGTTTTTT.

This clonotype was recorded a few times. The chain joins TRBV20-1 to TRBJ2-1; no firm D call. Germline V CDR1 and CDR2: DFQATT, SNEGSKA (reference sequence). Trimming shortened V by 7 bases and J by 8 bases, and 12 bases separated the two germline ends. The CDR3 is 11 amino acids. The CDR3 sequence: CSGSRLDEQFF. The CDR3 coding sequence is TGCAGTGGGTCTCGGTTAGATGAGCAGTTCTTC.

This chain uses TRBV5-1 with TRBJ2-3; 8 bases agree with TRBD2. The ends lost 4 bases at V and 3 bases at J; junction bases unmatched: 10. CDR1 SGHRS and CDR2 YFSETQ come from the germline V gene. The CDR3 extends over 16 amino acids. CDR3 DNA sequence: TGCGCCAGCAGCCGTAGGAGTTCTAGCGGGACAGATACGCAGTATTTT. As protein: CASSRRSSSGTDTQYF.

CDR3 region: CSAQVRVPGELFF. The CDR3 DNA sequence: TGCAGCGCCCAAGTCAGGGTCCCCGGGGAGCTGTTTTTT. This chain uses TRBV29-1 with TRBJ2-2; tentatively, D is TRBD1 (5 bases). The germline CDR1 and CDR2 sequences are SQVTM and ANQGSEA. The CDR3 has 13 residues. V lost 7 bases to trimming and J lost 6 bases, with 15 bases between them.

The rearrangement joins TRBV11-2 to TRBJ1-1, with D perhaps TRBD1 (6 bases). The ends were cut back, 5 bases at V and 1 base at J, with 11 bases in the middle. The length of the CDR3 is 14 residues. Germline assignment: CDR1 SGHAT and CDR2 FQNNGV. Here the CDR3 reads CASSTVGGNTEAFF. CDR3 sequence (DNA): TGTGCCAGCAGCACCGTAGGGGGGAACACTGAAGCTTTCTTT.

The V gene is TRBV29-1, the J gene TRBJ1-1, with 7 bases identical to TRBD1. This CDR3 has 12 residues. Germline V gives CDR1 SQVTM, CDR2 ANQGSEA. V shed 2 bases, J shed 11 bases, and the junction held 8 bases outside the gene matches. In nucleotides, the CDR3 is TGCAGCGTTGAACTTGGGGGACAGTCGGCTTTCTTT. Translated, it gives CSVELGGQSAFF. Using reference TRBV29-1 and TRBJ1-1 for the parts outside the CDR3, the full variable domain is SAVISQKPSRDICQRGTSLTIQCQVDSQVTMMFWYRQQPGQSLTLIATANQGSEATYESGFVIDKFPISRPNLTFSTLTVSNMSPEDSSIYLCSVELGGQSAFFGQGTRLTVV.

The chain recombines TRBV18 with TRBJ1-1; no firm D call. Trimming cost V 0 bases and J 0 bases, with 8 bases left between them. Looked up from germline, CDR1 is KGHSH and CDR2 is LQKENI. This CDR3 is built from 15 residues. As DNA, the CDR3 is TGTGCCAGCTCACCACCGGCGGGGATGAACACTGAAGCTTTCTTT. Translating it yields CASSPPAGMNTEAFF.

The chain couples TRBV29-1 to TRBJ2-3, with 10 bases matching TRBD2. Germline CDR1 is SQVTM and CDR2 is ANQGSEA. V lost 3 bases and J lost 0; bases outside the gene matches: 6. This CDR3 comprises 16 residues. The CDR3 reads CSVDGLADASTDTQYF. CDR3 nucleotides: TGCAGCGTTGACGGACTAGCGGATGCTAGCACAGATACGCAGTATTTT.

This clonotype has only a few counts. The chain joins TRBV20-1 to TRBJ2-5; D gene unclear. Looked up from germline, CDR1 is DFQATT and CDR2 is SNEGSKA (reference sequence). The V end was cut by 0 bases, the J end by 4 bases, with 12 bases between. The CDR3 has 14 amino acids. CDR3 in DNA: TGCAGTGCTAGAGATCAGGTGATCGGAGAGACCCAGTACTTC. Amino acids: CSARDQVIGETQYF.

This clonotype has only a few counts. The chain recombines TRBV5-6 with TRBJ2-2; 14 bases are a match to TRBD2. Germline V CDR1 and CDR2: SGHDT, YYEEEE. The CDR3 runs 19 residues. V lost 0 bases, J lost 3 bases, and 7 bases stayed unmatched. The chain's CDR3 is CASSLGGLAGGQDTGELFF. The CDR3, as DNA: TGTGCCAGCAGCTTGGGTGGACTAGCGGGAGGCCAGGACACCGGGGAGCTGTTTTTT.

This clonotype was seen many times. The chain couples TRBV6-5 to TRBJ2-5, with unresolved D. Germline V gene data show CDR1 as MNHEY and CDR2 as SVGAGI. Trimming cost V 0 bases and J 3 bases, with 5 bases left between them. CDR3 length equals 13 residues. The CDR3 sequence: CASSYSIKETQYF. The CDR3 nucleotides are TGTGCCAGCAGTTACTCGATTAAAGAGACCCAGTACTTC.

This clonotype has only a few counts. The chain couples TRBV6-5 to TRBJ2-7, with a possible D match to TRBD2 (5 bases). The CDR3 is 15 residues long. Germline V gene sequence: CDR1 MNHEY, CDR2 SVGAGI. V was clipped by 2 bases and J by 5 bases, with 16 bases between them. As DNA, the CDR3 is TGTGCCAGCAGTTACCAGGCTAGCTTGCCCCACGAGCAGTACTTC. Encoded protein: CASSYQASLPHEQYF.

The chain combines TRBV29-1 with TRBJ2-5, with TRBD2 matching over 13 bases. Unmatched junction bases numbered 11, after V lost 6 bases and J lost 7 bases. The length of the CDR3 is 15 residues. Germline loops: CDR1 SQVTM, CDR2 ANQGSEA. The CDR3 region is CSVTTSGRVSGTQYF. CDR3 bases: TGCAGCGTAACCACTAGCGGGAGGGTTTCGGGGACCCAGTACTTC.

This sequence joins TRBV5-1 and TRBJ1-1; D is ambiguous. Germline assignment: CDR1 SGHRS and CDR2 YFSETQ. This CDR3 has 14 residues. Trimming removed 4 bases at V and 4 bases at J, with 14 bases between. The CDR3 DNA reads TGCGCCAGCAGCGCACAATTGGTCTCCACTGAAGCTTTCTTT. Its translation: CASSAQLVSTEAFF.

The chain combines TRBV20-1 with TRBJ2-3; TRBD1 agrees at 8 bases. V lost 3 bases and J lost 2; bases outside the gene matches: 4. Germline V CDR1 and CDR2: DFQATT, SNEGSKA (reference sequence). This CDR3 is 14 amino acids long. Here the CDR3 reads CSARRDRSTDTQYF. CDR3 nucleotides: TGCAGTGCTAGGAGGGACAGGTCCACAGATACGCAGTATTTT.

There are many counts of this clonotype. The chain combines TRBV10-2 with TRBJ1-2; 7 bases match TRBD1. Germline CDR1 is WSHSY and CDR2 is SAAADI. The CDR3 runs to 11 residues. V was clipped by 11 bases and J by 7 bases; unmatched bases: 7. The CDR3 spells CAVSQGGGYTF. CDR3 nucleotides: TGCGCCGTGTCCCAGGGGGGTGGCTACACCTTC.